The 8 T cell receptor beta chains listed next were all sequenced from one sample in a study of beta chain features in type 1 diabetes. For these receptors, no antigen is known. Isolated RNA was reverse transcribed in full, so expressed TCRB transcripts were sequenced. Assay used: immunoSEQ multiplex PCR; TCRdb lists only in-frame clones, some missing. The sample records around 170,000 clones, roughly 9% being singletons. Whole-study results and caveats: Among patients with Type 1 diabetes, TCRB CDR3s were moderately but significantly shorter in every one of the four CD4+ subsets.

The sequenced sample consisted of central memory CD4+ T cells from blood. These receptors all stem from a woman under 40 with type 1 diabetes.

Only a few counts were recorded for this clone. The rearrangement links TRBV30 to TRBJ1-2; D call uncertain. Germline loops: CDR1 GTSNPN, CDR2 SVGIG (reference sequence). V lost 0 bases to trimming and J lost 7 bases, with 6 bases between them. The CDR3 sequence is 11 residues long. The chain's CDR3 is CAWSVLSGYTF. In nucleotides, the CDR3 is TGTGCCTGGAGTGTACTTTCTGGCTACACCTTC.

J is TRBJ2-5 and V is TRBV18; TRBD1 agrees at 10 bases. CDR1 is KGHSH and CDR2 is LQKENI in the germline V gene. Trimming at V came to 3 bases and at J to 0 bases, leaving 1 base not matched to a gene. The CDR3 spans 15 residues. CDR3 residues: CASSPTGGNQETQYF. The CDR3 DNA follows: TGTGCCAGCTCACCGACAGGGGGCAACCAAGAGACCCAGTACTTC.

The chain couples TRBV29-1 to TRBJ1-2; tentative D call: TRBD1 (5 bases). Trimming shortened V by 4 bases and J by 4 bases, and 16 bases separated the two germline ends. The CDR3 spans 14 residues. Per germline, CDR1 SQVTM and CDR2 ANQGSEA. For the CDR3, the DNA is TGCAGCGTTGGGGATACGGAGGGGTCCTATGGCTACACCTTC. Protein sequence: CSVGDTEGSYGYTF.

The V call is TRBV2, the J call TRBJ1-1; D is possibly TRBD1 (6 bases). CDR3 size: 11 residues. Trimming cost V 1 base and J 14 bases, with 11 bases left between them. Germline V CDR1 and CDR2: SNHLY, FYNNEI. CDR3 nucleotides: TGTGCCAGCAGTGAAGAGGGGGGGATCTTCTTT. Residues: CASSEEGGIFF.

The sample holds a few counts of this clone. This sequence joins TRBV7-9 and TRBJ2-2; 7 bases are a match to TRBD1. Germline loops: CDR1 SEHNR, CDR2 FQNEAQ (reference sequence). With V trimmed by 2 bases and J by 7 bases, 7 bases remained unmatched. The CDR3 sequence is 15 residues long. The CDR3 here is CASSLTAGGDGELFF. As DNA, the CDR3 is TGTGCCAGCAGCTTAACGGCAGGGGGTGACGGGGAGCTGTTTTTT.

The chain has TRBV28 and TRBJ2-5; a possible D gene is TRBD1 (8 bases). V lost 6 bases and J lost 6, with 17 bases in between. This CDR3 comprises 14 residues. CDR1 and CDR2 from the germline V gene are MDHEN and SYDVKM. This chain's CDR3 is CASRQGGSTKTQYF. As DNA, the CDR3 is TGTGCCAGCAGACAGGGGGGGTCTACGAAGACCCAGTACTTC.

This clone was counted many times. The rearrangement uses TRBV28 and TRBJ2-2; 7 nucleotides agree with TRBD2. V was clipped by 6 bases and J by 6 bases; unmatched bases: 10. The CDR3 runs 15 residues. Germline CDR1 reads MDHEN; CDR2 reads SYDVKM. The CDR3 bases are TGTGCCAGCAGAAACAGGCCCCGGGAGGCCGGGGAGCTGTTTTTT. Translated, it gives CASRNRPREAGELFF.

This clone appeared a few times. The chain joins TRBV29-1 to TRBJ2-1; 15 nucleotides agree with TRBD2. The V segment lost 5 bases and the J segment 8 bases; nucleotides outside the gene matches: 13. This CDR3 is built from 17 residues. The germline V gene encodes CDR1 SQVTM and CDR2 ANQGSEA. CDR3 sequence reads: CSVYQRGGLAGGDEQFF. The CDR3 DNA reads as TGCAGCGTTTATCAAAGGGGGGGACTAGCGGGAGGAGATGAGCAGTTCTTC.